This T cell receptor (beta chain) was identified during a study of regulatory T cells in long-lasting Graves disease. Specified time point: newly diagnosed GD, antithyroid drugs for less than 3 months. PBMC RNA was the source of the TCR library. The diagnosis of Graves' disease used American Thyroid Association guidelines. The germline V gene has CDR1 MNHNS and CDR2 SASEGT. V was pared by 6 bases and J by 3 bases, with 15 bases between. This CDR3 is built from 14 residues. With iRepertoire HTBI primers and Arm-PCR of CDR3 regions, TCR beta libraries were built. Using its own MiXCR run on the multiplex PCR reads, TCRdb lists one record per CDR3 protein. The repertoire includes approximately 540,000 distinct CDR3 sequences, more than 10% of them detected once, and about 8.3% sits in the top ten. At least ten counts were recorded for this clonotype. This sample was also put to use in a study of T cells in Graves' hyperthyroidism and ophthalmopathy. That work adds: TCR CDR3 regions were first amplified by RT-PCR with HTBI primers.

The clonotype was recovered from a woman between 25 and 40 years old with Graves disease. The sample in question was peripheral blood mononuclear cells (PBMCs), obtained at new diagnosis, from a patient treated with antithyroid drugs. The chain joins TRBV6-1 to TRBJ2-7, with a tentative D call TRBD2 (5 bases). The CDR3 DNA reads TGTGCCAGCAGCCCCTCGGCGGCGGGCTACGAGCAGTACTTC. Residues: CASSPSAAGYEQYF.